The 21 T cell receptor beta chains presented below share a single source sample, sequenced in a study of cytomegalovirus exposure and HLA in healthy donors. Vbeta (60) and Jbeta (13) primers were used in the PCR. Profiling relied on immunoSEQ multiplex PCR, and the TCRdb table lists in-frame clones only, not all of them. The sample has more than 95,000 clones; 80% are singletons. The sequencing sample was made of PBMCs. Receptor source: a man aged 25 to 45 in good health and CMV-seropositive.

The rearrangement links TRBV6-1 to TRBJ2-5, with a possible D match to TRBD1 (6 bases). The CDR3 loop spans 14 amino acids. The V end was cut by 3 bases, the J end by 3 bases, with 11 bases between. Germline V gives CDR1 MNHNS, CDR2 SASEGT. CDR3 DNA: TGTGCCAGCAGTGACCGGTCAGGGGAAGAGACCCAGTACTTC. Protein: CASSDRSGEETQYF.

This clone has only one observation. The chain employs TRBV7-2 and TRBJ2-3; 8 bases map to TRBD1. The CDR3 is 15 residues long. Per germline, CDR1 SGHTA and CDR2 FQGNSA. V was pared by 3 bases and J by 3 bases, with 5 bases of the junction left unmatched. The chain's CDR3 is CASSFGQGRTDTQYF. In DNA form, the CDR3 reads TGTGCCAGCAGCTTTGGACAGGGTAGGACAGATACGCAGTATTTT.

Here the CDR3 reads CASSTRTGTDGYTF. The CDR3 nucleotides read TGTGCCAGTAGTACCCGGACAGGGACCGATGGCTACACCTTC. The chain employs TRBV19 and TRBJ1-2; 8 bases fit TRBD1. The CDR3 is 14 amino acids. Germline V CDR1 and CDR2: LNHDA, SQIVND (reference sequence). V shed 4 bases, J shed 6 bases, and the junction held 7 bases outside the gene matches.

The rearrangement links TRBV5-1 to TRBJ1-6; TRBD1 matches 8 bases. Germline CDR1 is SGHRS and CDR2 is YFSETQ. The trim removed 4 bases at V and 5 bases at J, leaving 11 bases unmatched. The CDR3 sequence is 17 residues long. This CDR3 reads CASSLISGGRNNSPLHF. DNA of the CDR3: TGCGCCAGCAGCCTCATATCAGGGGGCCGTAATAATTCACCCCTCCACTTT.

The chain carries TRBV25-1 and TRBJ1-6, with a weak D call TRBD1 (5 bases). V was cut by 4 bases and J by 5 bases, with 12 bases left in between. The germline V gene has CDR1 MGHDK and CDR2 SYGVNS. This CDR3 region has 15 residues. Here the CDR3 reads CASSGYRPNNSPLHF. In DNA, the CDR3 is TGTGCCAGCAGTGGCTACAGGCCCAATAATTCACCCCTCCACTTT.

This chain joins TRBV6-5 and TRBJ1-2, with D possibly being TRBD1 (6 bases). CDR3 length: 12 residues. V lost 8 bases, J lost 8 bases, and 15 bases lay in between. Germline loops: CDR1 MNHEY, CDR2 SVGAGI. The CDR3 is CASLGQQSGYTF. The CDR3 region has the DNA TGTGCCAGCCTCGGACAGCAAAGCGGCTACACCTTC.

This clone was picked up a small number of times. The V gene is TRBV6-6, the J gene TRBJ1-6, with 10 bases lining up with TRBD1. J was trimmed by 15 bases and V by 5 bases; bases with no gene match: 13. This CDR3 has 15 residues. Germline values: CDR1 MNHNY, CDR2 SVGAGI (reference sequence). CDR3 sequence reads: CASSRSGTGVTVLHF. For the CDR3, the DNA is TGTGCCAGCAGTCGCTCCGGGACAGGGGTTACTGTCCTCCACTTT.

The chain joins TRBV7-9 to TRBJ2-2, with D possibly matching TRBD1 (5 bases). Trimming left V 5 bases short and J 2 bases short, with 12 bases between. The germline CDR1 and CDR2 sequences are SEHNR and FQNEAQ (reference sequence). CDR3 length: 15 residues. CDR3 sequence reads: CASSALDTNTGELFF. The CDR3 coding sequence is TGTGCCAGCAGCGCACTGGACACTAACACCGGGGAGCTGTTTTTT.

V and J are TRBV14 and TRBJ2-5; weak D call: TRBD2 (5 bases). This CDR3 contains 15 residues. Trimming took off 3 bases at V and 5 bases at J, with 16 bases between the two ends. The germline V gene has CDR1 SGHDN and CDR2 FVKESK. In nucleotides, the CDR3 is TGTGCCAGCAGCCAGGCCCTTATACCGGGGGAGACCCAGTACTTC. It codes for CASSQALIPGETQYF.

The chain's CDR3 is CAWSPGQGVVKETQYF. In DNA, the CDR3 is TGTGCCTGGAGTCCCGGACAGGGAGTCGTCAAAGAGACCCAGTACTTC. This rearrangement joins TRBV30 to TRBJ2-5, with 8 bases that match TRBD1. After removal of 2 bases from V and 3 bases from J, the junction contained 11 bases not matched to a gene. Germline V CDR1 and CDR2: GTSNPN, SVGIG (reference sequence). CDR3 length equals 16 residues.

This sequence joins TRBV7-8 and TRBJ2-7, with 9 bases identical to TRBD2. Germline V gene data show CDR1 as SGHVS and CDR2 as FQNEAQ. CDR3 size: 19 residues. V was clipped by 4 bases and J by 0 bases; unmatched bases: 16. The CDR3 sequence: CASSSRASAGGLFSYEQYF. CDR3 nucleotide sequence: TGTGCCAGCAGCTCCCGTGCTTCGGCGGGGGGGCTCTTCTCCTACGAGCAGTACTTC.

Notes on this clone: The same CDR3 is also encoded by other DNA sequences in this sample. The chain uses TRBV29-1 and TRBJ1-1, with TRBD1 matching over 7 bases. This CDR3 has 13 residues. CDR1 and CDR2 (germline): SQVTM, ANQGSEA. V shed 5 bases and J 2 bases; nucleotides not matched to a gene: 5. CDR3 bases: TGCAGCGTTAGGACAGGTGGCAACACTGAAGCTTTCTTT. This gives the protein CSVRTGGNTEAFF.

The count of this clone is one. This sequence joins TRBV2 and TRBJ1-4; perhaps TRBD1 as D (6 bases). Germline values: CDR1 SNHLY, CDR2 FYNNEI. V lost 7 bases to trimming and J lost 3 bases, with 12 bases between them. The CDR3 runs to 14 residues. This CDR3 is CASNEQGPNEKLFF. DNA of the CDR3: TGTGCCAGCAACGAACAGGGCCCTAATGAAAAACTGTTTTTT. Looking up the rest from reference TRBV2 and TRBJ1-4 gives the full variable domain: EPEVTQTPSHQVTQMGQEVILRCVPISNHLYFYWYRQILGQKVEFLVSFYNNEISEKSEIFDDQFSVERPDGSNFTLKIRSTKLEDSAMYFCASNEQGPNEKLFFGSGTQLSVL.

This chain uses TRBV11-2 with TRBJ2-5; no reliable D call. Germline lookup yields CDR1 SGHAT and CDR2 FQNNGV. Trimming removed 1 base from V and 3 bases from J, with 6 bases in between. The CDR3 spans 13 residues. This CDR3 reads CASSLGSEETQYF. The CDR3 DNA is TGTGCCAGCAGCTTAGGCTCAGAAGAGACCCAGTACTTC.

This clone turned up a few times. The chain has TRBV6-1 and TRBJ1-1; D is possibly TRBD1 (6 bases). CDR1 and CDR2 from the germline V gene are MNHNS and SASEGT. V was shortened by 7 bases and J by 1 base, with 10 bases between the two germline ends. The CDR3 is 13 amino acids. The CDR3 loop is CASKGGANTEAFF. The CDR3, as DNA: TGTGCCAGCAAAGGGGGAGCGAACACTGAAGCTTTCTTT.

The V call is TRBV18, the J call TRBJ1-2; 7 bases align to TRBD1. Germline CDR1 KGHSH, CDR2 LQKENI. J lost 7 bases, V lost 3 bases, and 11 bases had no gene match. This CDR3 is built from 15 residues. The CDR3 loop reads CASSPGQEGLGGYTF. CDR3 DNA: TGTGCCAGCTCACCCGGACAGGAGGGCCTTGGTGGCTACACCTTC.

This chain joins TRBV27 and TRBJ2-7, with D possibly being TRBD2 (6 bases). This CDR3 contains 11 residues. Per germline, CDR1 MNHEY and CDR2 SMNVEV (reference sequence). The V and J ends lost 8 bases and 7 bases respectively, with 12 bases between them. The CDR3, as DNA: TGTGCCAGCGGGGGGTGGAGGGAGCAGTACTTC. This translates into CASGGWREQYF.

A single count supports this clone. This chain links TRBV19 with TRBJ2-2; a weak D match, TRBD2 (6 bases). Germline loops: CDR1 LNHDA, CDR2 SQIVND (reference sequence). The CDR3 runs 14 residues. The V gene lost 6 bases and the J gene lost 1 base, with 9 bases spanning the gap. Written as DNA, the CDR3 is TGTGCCAGTAGGGGAGGACGGAACACCGGGGAGCTGTTTTTT. It codes for CASRGGRNTGELFF. The variable domain in full, completed from reference TRBV19 and TRBJ2-2, reads DGGITQSPKYLFRKEGQNVTLSCEQNLNHDAMYWYRQDPGQGLRLIYYSQIVNDFQKGDIAEGYSVSREKKESFPLTVTSAQKNPTAFYLCASRGGRNTGELFFGEGSRLTVL.

This clone was seen a handful of times. The chain carries TRBV29-1 and TRBJ1-3; D not certain. The V end was cut by 2 bases, the J end by 8 bases, with 7 bases between. Germline assignment: CDR1 SQVTM and CDR2 ANQGSEA. The CDR3 length is 11 residues. The CDR3: CSVETDYTIYF. DNA for the CDR3: TGCAGCGTTGAAACTGATTACACCATATATTTT.

The sample holds one count of this clone. This chain uses TRBV9 with TRBJ2-1; TRBD1 matches at 7 bases. CDR1 and CDR2 from the germline V gene are SGDLS and YYNGEE. V lost 4 bases to trimming and J lost 7 bases; unmatched junction nucleotides: 2. This CDR3 has 12 residues. CDR3 bases: TGTGCCAGCAGCAACAGGGGTAATGAGCAGTTCTTC. It is translated as CASSNRGNEQFF. The variable domain in full, with the rest retrieved from reference TRBV9 and TRBJ2-1, is DSGVTQTPKHLITATGQRVTLRCSPRSGDLSVYWYQQSLDQGLQFLIQYYNGEERAKGNILERFSAQQFPDLHSELNLSSLELGDSALYFCASSNRGNEQFFGPGTRLTVL.

This chain connects TRBV4-2 to TRBJ1-2; TRBD1 aligns across 7 bases. With V trimmed by 4 bases and J by 14 bases, 10 bases remained unmatched. Germline V gene lookup returns CDR1 LGHNA and CDR2 YNFKEQ. The CDR3 extends over 12 amino acids. CDR3 coding DNA: TGTGCCAGCAGCCCGAGGGACAGCCCTTATACCTTC. Translating gives CASSPRDSPYTF.